The rows below give T cell receptor beta chains drawn from one sample of a study of blood T cell repertoires in COVID-19. Using immunoSEQ multiplex PCR, the repertoire was profiled, and TCRdb retains in-frame clones only, with some absent. This sample has approximately 100,000 clones, with less than 85% found just once. The sample taken for sequencing was peripheral blood. All receptors come from a woman in her seventies with active or convalescent COVID-19. The CDR3 runs from the conserved cysteine through the conserved F or W. A D gene is named only where the DNA matches it firmly. Size tells how often a clone was seen (once, few, many) or the class of an expanded clone, and some rows leave it out.

V,size,D,J,DNA,CDR3
TRBV4-1,NA,TRBD1,TRBJ1-5,TGCGCCAGCAGCCAAGGGGGACAGCCCAATCAGCCCCAGCATTTT,CASSQGGQPNQPQHF
TRBV18,NA,TRBD1,TRBJ1-5,TGTGCCAGCTCACCACCGACAGGGGTCAGGGGCAATCAGCCCCAGCATTTT,CASSPPTGVRGNQPQHF
TRBV19,NA,TRBD2,TRBJ2-1,TGTGCCAGTAGTCTTGGCGGGAGGGGGGGTGAGCAGTTCTTC,CASSLGGRGGEQFF
TRBV20-1,NA,NA,TRBJ1-2,TGCAGTGCTAGAGATAGCGTGGGCTACACCTTC,CSARDSVGYTF
TRBV10-3,few,TRBD1,TRBJ1-6,TGTGCCATCAGTGAGTCGACAGGGCAGGGGTCACCCCTCCACTTT,CAISESTGQGSPLHF
TRBV9,NA,NA,TRBJ2-7,TGTGCCAGCAGCGTAGCCCCGGTGGGGGCGGGGGCCTACGAGCAGTACTTC,CASSVAPVGAGAYEQYF
TRBV7-2,NA,TRBD1,TRBJ1-2,TGTGCCAGCAGCTTAGTGGGACAGGGTCAATATGGCTACACCTTC,CASSLVGQGQYGYTF
TRBV28,NA,TRBD1,TRBJ1-2,TGTGCCAGCACCACAGGGGTTCTTAACTATGGCTACACCTTC,CASTTGVLNYGYTF
TRBV19,few,NA,TRBJ1-2,TGTGCCAGTAGTATAGATCGGGGAGGGTCAGTCGGCGGCTACACCTTC,CASSIDRGGSVGGYTF
TRBV4-3,NA,NA,TRBJ2-3,TGCGCCAGCAGCCTCTTCCTAGTGGAGACAGATACGCAGTATTTT,CASSLFLVETDTQYF